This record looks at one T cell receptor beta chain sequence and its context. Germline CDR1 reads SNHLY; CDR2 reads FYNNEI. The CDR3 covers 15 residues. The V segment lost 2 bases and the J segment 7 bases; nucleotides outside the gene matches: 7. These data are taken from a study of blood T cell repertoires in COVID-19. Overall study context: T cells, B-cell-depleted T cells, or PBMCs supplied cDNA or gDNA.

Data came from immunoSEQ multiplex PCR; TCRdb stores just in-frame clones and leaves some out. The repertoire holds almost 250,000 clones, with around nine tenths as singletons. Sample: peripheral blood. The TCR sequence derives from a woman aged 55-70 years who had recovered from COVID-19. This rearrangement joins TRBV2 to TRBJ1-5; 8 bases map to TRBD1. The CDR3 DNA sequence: TGTGCCAGCAGTGAACAGGGGGCAGGGGGACAGCCCCAGCATTTT. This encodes CASSEQGAGGQPQHF.